This is a list of T cell receptor beta chains from one sample in a study of Ad26.COV2.S vaccination and SARS-CoV-2 variants. Using immunoSEQ multiplex PCR, the repertoire was profiled, and TCRdb retains in-frame clones only, with some absent. The sample lists about 680,000 clones, around 92% occurring once. Sequenced material: peripheral blood, taken in a trial of Ad26.COV2.S vaccine versus placebo. These receptor sequences come from a person aged 18-65 years who received the Ad26.COV2.S COVID-19 vaccine or a placebo. CDR3s include the opening cysteine and the closing phenylalanine or tryptophan. The order of the fields is J gene, V gene, CDR3 length, CDR3 protein.

>TRBJ2-1|TRBV7-8|14
CASSRALEKVEQFF
>TRBJ1-4|TRBV6-5|15
CASSYQGGLLEKLFF
>TRBJ2-7|TRBV6-5|14
CASSFRPTQGEQYF
>TRBJ1-4|TRBV14|15
CASSPRQGRMEKLFF
>TRBJ2-2|TRBV18|15
CASFTDRAYTGELFF
>TRBJ2-4|TRBV6-5|16
CASSYRAGQAKNIQYF
>TRBJ2-7|TRBV30|13
CACLGQGAYEQYF
>TRBJ1-3|TRBV7-9|13
CAVVEGSGNTIYF
>TRBJ2-1|TRBV7-3|14
CASSLDGSYNEQFF
>TRBJ2-7|TRBV29-1|14
CSASGTRSSYEQYF
>TRBJ2-3|TRBV29-1|16
CSVEGGLAGRIDTQYF
>TRBJ1-1|TRBV11-2|12
CASSPGNTEAFF
>TRBJ1-5|TRBV4-2|14
CASSQGGPGQPQHF
>TRBJ2-1|TRBV11-3|15
CASSYSGNSYNEQFF
>TRBJ1-5|TRBV6-5|15
CASSPDRLGNQPQHF
>TRBJ2-1|TRBV10-3|13
CAISGPHALGQFF
>TRBJ2-5|TRBV7-7|16
CASSLSRGGSQETQYF
>TRBJ2-5|TRBV30|13
CAWTRGYARAQYF
>TRBJ2-1|TRBV3-1/TRBV3-2|15
CASSQDWGPPYQQFF
>TRBJ1-1|TRBV10-3|16
CAISEKPQGVDTEAFF
>TRBJ2-1|TRBV3-1/TRBV3-2|16
CASSPGGTSGYNEQFF
>TRBJ1-2|TRBV7-3|13
CASSSGQGYGYTF